This T cell receptor beta chain stems from a study of blood T cell repertoires in COVID-19 (dated by TCRdb to the early 2020s). Context from the whole study: The collaborator samples originated in the United States, Italy and Spain and spanned the acute and convalescent phases of COVID-19. The material from the prospective study consisted of cDNA or gDNA derived from T cells, B-cell-depleted T cells, or PBMCs. Deeply sampled blood TCRbeta repertoires from subjects exposed to, actively infected with, or recovered from COVID-19 were included in the dataset. The repertoires were released in a freely available public database intended as a resource for research on the immune response to SARS-CoV-2. Samples were obtained from the ongoing ImmuneRACE study (first 160 participants) and from over 1,000 subjects provided by 6 global collaborators. Nearly every sample came with metadata listing a de-identified subject ID, COVID-19 status, age in years and sex. Where available, HLA class I and class II types were obtained from metadata supplied by the sample provider rather than from assay-based typing. Study-level results and caveats: The amount of clinical and demographic metadata varied by source and participant and was provided uncurated.

The immunoSEQ Assay, a bias-controlled multiplex PCR, was used to amplify TCRbeta CDR3 regions from genomic DNA. As for how the authors treated the data: Within the assay, amplification of reference gene primers was used to estimate how many nucleated cells each sample contained. To quantify the absolute abundance of each unique TCRbeta CDR3 rearrangement, sequence reads were collapsed and filtered. For each sample, productive Simpson clonality was calculated as the square root of Simpson's diversity index across productive rearrangements. Imported from immuneACCESS, the table was reduced by TCRdb to in-frame sequences with V and J called. These copies leave out some clones; in studies compared against another copy, an unresolved V gene accounts for under half, and the cause of the remainder is not known. V, J and clone size derive from that table, while D and trimming were established from the DNA sequence. For this sample there are about 87,000 clones; around 82% appear just once. The ten largest clones represent about 15% of the sample.

In the case of this clone: This receptor's antigen is unknown. The record has no base qualities; no much larger clone is one base away.

Relative to germline, V is missing 9 bases and J is missing 1 base, with 6 bases of the junction outside any gene match. Reading from cysteine to phenylalanine, the CDR3 counts 15 amino acids. The kept DNA is CDR3 alone, 45 bases in frame from the first base. In the germline V gene (reference sequence), CDR1 corresponds to LNHDA and CDR2 to SQIVND. Collaborating institutions collected whole blood in K2EDTA tubes following their own protocols. For TCRbeta analysis, collaborator samples were shipped as frozen whole blood, as isolated PBMCs, or as DNA extracted from either sample type. The sequence was obtained from a woman aged 55-69 years with acute or convalescent COVID-19. Material for sequencing was peripheral blood. The chain is made from TRBV19 and TRBJ2-2; TRBD1 matches 9 bases in the middle. CDR3 sequence: CASKTGGRNTGELFF. The nucleotides are TGTGCCAGCAAAACAGGGGGCAGGAACACCGGGGAGCTGTTTTTT.